Reported below is one T cell receptor beta chain. Its antigen is currently unknown. This entry belongs to a study of cytomegalovirus exposure and HLA in healthy donors. Study results and limitations: Productive rates of about 87% or about 30% were seen for most TCR beta V segments in an earlier analysis.

The CDR3 length is 15 residues. Germline CDR1 is MNHEY and CDR2 is SVGAGI. V shed 8 bases and J shed 6 bases, with 20 bases lying between them. The PCR made use of 60 Vbeta and 13 Jbeta primers. The assay was immunoSEQ multiplex PCR, and TCRdb's table has in-frame clones only and misses some. The sample includes 90,000 to 140,000 clones, roughly three quarters of them seen just once. The sample was PBMCs. V gene TRBV6-5 combines with J gene TRBJ2-1; perhaps TRBD2 as D (6 bases). This receptor was taken from a man between 35 and 55 years old in good health and CMV-seronegative. Written as DNA, the CDR3 is TGTGCCAGCGAGGACCCCCTAGCGAAGGCCAATGAGCAGTTCTTC. It translates to CASEDPLAKANEQFF.